This TCR beta chain was identified during a study of T cell responses to AZD1222 COVID-19 vaccine. The study, taken as a whole, reports: Among the donors, most were white British and more were female, and clonal diversity was possibly underestimated. Unmutated regions of variants are reportedly targeted by nearly half of spike-specific TCRs. Following two doses of AZD1222, Spike-specific TCR breadth and depth rose. Seropositive status at baseline applied to only 5 or 6 AZD1222 recipients.

Some clones are missing from TCRdb's copy, which holds only in-frame ones; the method was immunoSEQ multiplex PCR. The sample contains 130,000 or so clones, about nine tenths of which appear only once. The CDR3 has 15 amino acids. CDR1 and CDR2 (germline): SNHLY, FYNNEI. The J segment lost 8 bases and the V segment lost 3 bases, leaving 11 bases of the junction unmatched. Comments on this clone: What it binds is unknown.

The TCR was taken from an adult in good health. The chain couples TRBV2 to TRBJ1-2; TRBD1 aligns across 8 bases. The specimen comprised peripheral blood, sampled on day 0 of AZD1222 vaccination. CDR3 amino acids: CASSDRGRFGYGYTF. DNA of the CDR3: TGTGCCAGCAGTGACAGGGGGCGGTTCGGATACGGCTACACCTTC.